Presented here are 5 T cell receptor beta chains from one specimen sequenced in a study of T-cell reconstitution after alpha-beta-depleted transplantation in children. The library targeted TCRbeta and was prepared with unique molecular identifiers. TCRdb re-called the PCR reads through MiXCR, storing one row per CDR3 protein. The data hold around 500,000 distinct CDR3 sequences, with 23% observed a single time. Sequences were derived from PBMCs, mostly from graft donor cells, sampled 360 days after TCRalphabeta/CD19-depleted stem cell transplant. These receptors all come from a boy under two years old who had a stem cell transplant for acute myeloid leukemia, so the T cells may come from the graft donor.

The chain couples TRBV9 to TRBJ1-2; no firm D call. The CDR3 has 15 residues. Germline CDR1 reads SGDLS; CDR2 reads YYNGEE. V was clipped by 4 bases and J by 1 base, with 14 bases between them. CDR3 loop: CASSPSPADNYGYTF. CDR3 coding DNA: TGTGCCAGCAGCCCAAGCCCCGCAGATAACTATGGCTACACCTTC.

For the CDR3, the DNA is TGTGCCAGCAGTAGGACAGCCGGGGCCAACGTCCTGACTTTC. Residues: CASSRTAGANVLTF. The chain couples TRBV6-1 to TRBJ2-6; D is perhaps TRBD1 (6 bases). The CDR3 is 14 residues long. The ends were cut back, 5 bases at V and 4 bases at J, with 9 bases in the middle. Germline lookup yields CDR1 MNHNS and CDR2 SASEGT.

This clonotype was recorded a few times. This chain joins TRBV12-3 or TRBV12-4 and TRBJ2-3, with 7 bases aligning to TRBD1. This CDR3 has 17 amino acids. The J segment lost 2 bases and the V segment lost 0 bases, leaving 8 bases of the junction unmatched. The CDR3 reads CASSLAPGQRYTDTQYF. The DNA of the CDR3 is TGTGCCAGCAGTTTAGCCCCGGGACAGAGATACACAGATACGCAGTATTTT.

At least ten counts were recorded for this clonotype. CDR3 bases: TGCAGTGCTAAGGGGAACTCCTACAATGAGCAGTTCTTC. The encoded protein is CSAKGNSYNEQFF. The chain is built from TRBV20-1 and TRBJ2-1, with a weak D call TRBD1 (5 bases). V dropped 4 bases and J dropped 0 bases, with 7 bases sitting between them. The V gene's germline CDR1 is DFQATT and CDR2 SNEGSKA (reference sequence). The CDR3 loop spans 13 amino acids.

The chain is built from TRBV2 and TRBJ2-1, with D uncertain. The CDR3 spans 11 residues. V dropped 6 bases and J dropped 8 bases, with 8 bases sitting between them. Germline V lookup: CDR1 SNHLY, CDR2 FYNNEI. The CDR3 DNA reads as TGTGCCAGCAGCGCTTATTATGAGCAGTTCTTC. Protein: CASSAYYEQFF. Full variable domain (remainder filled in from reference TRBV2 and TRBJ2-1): EPEVTQTPSHQVTQMGQEVILRCVPISNHLYFYWYRQILGQKVEFLVSFYNNEISEKSEIFDDQFSVERPDGSNFTLKIRSTKLEDSAMYFCASSAYYEQFFGPGTRLTVL.